This T cell receptor (beta chain) was recorded in a study of T-cell reconstitution after alpha-beta-depleted transplantation in children (dated by TCRdb to 2016 to 2017). The study in broad terms: The study quantitatively tracked T-cell immune reconstitution after TCRalphabeta/CD19-depleted allogeneic hematopoietic cell transplantation in children using TCR repertoire profiling.

In regard to this clonotype: The antigen it binds to is not known. Per-nucleotide qualities are absent, and no much larger clonotype sits a single base away.

The library was obtained by PCR. Instrument used: Illumina HiSeq 2500. Molecular barcoding was employed in the preparation of TCR libraries, with unique molecular identifiers being used to normalize TCRbeta repertoire quantification. TCRdb itself trimmed the public reads at Q25 with fastp, ran MiXCR and retained productive beta chains. Rows with one shared CDR3 protein collapse into an entry with the most common genes and DNA. In this sample the table shows fewer than 90,000 distinct CDR3 sequences, 7% to 8% of which occur a single time. The ten largest clones represent approximately 2.4% of the sample. CDR1 and CDR2, looked up from the germline V gene, are LGHNA and YNFKEQ. Trimmed from V: 3 bases; trimmed from J: 4 bases; junction bases lacking a gene match: 6. Measured from the cysteine to the phenylalanine, the CDR3 is 15 residues long. Left in the record is the CDR3 DNA by itself, 45 bases read in frame from the first base.

The chain joins TRBV4-2 to TRBJ1-2, with TRBD1 matching 9 junction bases. The source of this sequence is a human donor who donated a stem cell graft to a child with acute lymphoblastic leukemia. This specimen consisted of PBMCs from the stem cell graft donor, obtained from the stem cell graft. The nucleotide sequence reads TGTGCCAGCAGCCAGACCACAGGGGGCCGCTATGGCTACACCTTC. Translated, it reads CASSQTTGGRYGYTF.